This T cell receptor beta chain was observed in a study of blood T cell repertoires in COVID-19. Assay: immunoSEQ multiplex PCR; the TCRdb copy retains only in-frame clones and omits some. The data contain 100,000 to 120,000 clones, over 60% of them singletons. Sequences were obtained from peripheral blood. This clonotype originated in a woman older than 75 with acute or convalescent COVID-19.

The CDR3 loop is CASSPILRLAGRYEQYF. The CDR3 DNA reads TGTGCCAGCAGTCCCATCCTGAGACTAGCGGGACGGTACGAGCAGTACTTC. The V gene is TRBV6-2 or TRBV6-3, the J gene TRBJ2-7; 11 positions match TRBD2. After removal of 5 bases from V and 4 bases from J, the junction contained 13 bases not matched to a gene. CDR1 and CDR2 from the germline V gene are MNHEY and SVGEGT. The CDR3 extends over 17 amino acids.